This T cell receptor (beta chain) was obtained from a study of T cells after somatic rescue of genetic block. The germline gives CDR1 PRHDT, CDR2 FYEKMQ (reference sequence). Between the trimmed V and J ends, which lost 4 bases and 4 bases, there was a span of 13 bases. The CDR3 contains 15 residues. This table comes from immunoSEQ multiplex PCR, and its TCRdb copy is limited to in-frame clones, with some not included. In the table there are approximately 58,000 clones, about 96% of which are singletons. Sequencing was done on a sample of peripheral blood mononuclear cells (PBMCs). V gene TRBV13 combines with J gene TRBJ2-2; weak D call: TRBD1 (6 bases). This clonotype was sampled from a child in the first two years of life. CDR3 residues: CASSSYRVGTGELFF. The DNA of the CDR3 is TGTGCCAGCAGCTCCTACAGGGTGGGCACCGGGGAGCTGTTTTTT.